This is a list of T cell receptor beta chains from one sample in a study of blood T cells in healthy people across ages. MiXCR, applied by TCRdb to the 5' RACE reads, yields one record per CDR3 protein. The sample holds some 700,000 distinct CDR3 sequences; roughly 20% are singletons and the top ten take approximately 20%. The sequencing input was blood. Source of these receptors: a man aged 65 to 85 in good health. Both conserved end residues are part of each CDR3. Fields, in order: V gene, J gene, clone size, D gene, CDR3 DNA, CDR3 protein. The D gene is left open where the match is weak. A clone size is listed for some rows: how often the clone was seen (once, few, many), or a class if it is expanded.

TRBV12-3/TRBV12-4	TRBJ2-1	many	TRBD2	TGTGCCAGCAGTCCCGGACTAGCGGGGATCAATGAGCAGTTCTTC	CASSPGLAGINEQFF
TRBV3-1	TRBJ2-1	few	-	TGTGCCAGCAGCCCCGGGACCACTGAGCAGTTCTTC	CASSPGTTEQFF
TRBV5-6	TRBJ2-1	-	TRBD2	TGTGCCAGCAGCTTGTGGGGGGGAGAAGACAATGAGCAGTTCTTC	CASSLWGGEDNEQFF
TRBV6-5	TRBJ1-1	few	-	TGCGCCAGCAGTTACCCAGATGGCAACACTGAAGCTTTCTTT	CASSYPDGNTEAFF
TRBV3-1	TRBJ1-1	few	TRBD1	TGTGCCAGCAGCCAACGAGACAGGGGTACTGAAGCTTTCTTT	CASSQRDRGTEAFF
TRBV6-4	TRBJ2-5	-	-	TGTGCCAGCAGTCAGGGTCGGAGGGAGACCCAGTACTTC	CASSQGRRETQYF
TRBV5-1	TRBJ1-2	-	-	TGCGCCAGCAGCAGTCTCCAGGAAGCTAACTATGGCTACACCTTC	CASSSLQEANYGYTF
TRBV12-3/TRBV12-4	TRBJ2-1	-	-	TGTGCCAGCACTCAGGATGAACCCAATGAGCAGTCCTTC	CASTQDEPNEQSF
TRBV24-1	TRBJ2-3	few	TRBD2	TGTGCCACCAGCGCTGGGACTAGCTCCCGATGGGATACGCAGTATTTT	CATSAGTSSRWDTQYF
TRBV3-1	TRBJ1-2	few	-	TGTGCCAGCAGCCAAGATGTAGGGGGTAGAAGGGGCTACACCTTC	CASSQDVGGRRGYTF